This T cell receptor beta chain originates from a study of cytomegalovirus exposure and HLA in healthy donors. As concerns this clone: The antigen is not known.

Data came from immunoSEQ multiplex PCR; TCRdb stores just in-frame clones and leaves some out. The repertoire holds about 73,000 clones, with roughly 89% as singletons. Overall study findings and caveats: The authors listed around 150 TCR beta chains as cytomegalovirus-associated.

Sequencing was performed on PBMCs. The TCR comes from a woman under 30 in good health and CMV-seropositive.

The chain's CDR3 is CASSEWGLLGHEQYF. In nucleotides, the CDR3 is TGTGCCAGCAGTGAATGGGGACTTCTCGGCCACGAGCAGTACTTC. The gene calls are TRBV6-1 and TRBJ2-7, with D possibly being TRBD2 (6 bases). V lost 2 bases to trimming and J lost 5 bases, with 16 bases between them. The CDR3 is made up of 15 amino acids. Germline CDR1 and CDR2: MNHNS and SASEGT.